This is a list of T cell receptor beta chains from one sample in a study of PD-1 blockade in classical Hodgkin lymphoma. Clones were read by immunoSEQ multiplex PCR, and TCRdb kept only the in-frame ones, dropping some. The table lists 12,000 or so clones, about 88% of them singletons. This specimen consisted of peripheral blood mononuclear cells (PBMCs), obtained at baseline. These receptors were obtained from a human donor with classical Hodgkin lymphoma. Each CDR3 is given with its conserved first and last residue. D genes are given only for firm matches. The listing skips clone size in some rows; elsewhere it reads once, few, many or a size class.

V,D,size,J,DNA,CDR3
TRBV6-6,TRBD2,once,TRBJ2-7,TGTGCCAGCACCCAGCAGGCACTTAGCGGGAGCTACGAGCAGTACTTC,CASTQQALSGSYEQYF
TRBV7-3,TRBD1,NA,TRBJ1-5,TGTGCCAGCAGCCCATTTATGGGGACAGGGCTCGATCGGCAGCCCCAGCATTTT,CASSPFMGTGLDRQPQHF
TRBV7-6,NA,few,TRBJ1-1,TGTGCCAGCAGCGACCGGGGGGGTGAAGCTTTCTTT,CASSDRGGEAFF
TRBV9,NA,NA,TRBJ2-6,TGTGCCAGCAGCGTAGCCCCAGCGGCTGGGGCCAACGTCCTGACTTTC,CASSVAPAAGANVLTF
TRBV6-5,NA,NA,TRBJ2-3,TGTGCCAGCAGTTACTCCGGGACCCCGAACACAGATACGCAGTATTTT,CASSYSGTPNTDTQYF
TRBV6-5,TRBD2,NA,TRBJ2-1,TGTGCCAGCAGTCAAGGGACTAGCGGGAACAATGAGCAGTTCTTC,CASSQGTSGNNEQFF
TRBV7-2,TRBD1,NA,TRBJ2-1,TGTGCCAGCAGCTTCACCCCTGGACAGGGTAGATACAATGAGCAGTTCTTC,CASSFTPGQGRYNEQFF
TRBV7-4,NA,NA,TRBJ2-1,TGTGCCAGCAGCTTAGGAGTAGGGGAGTACAATGAGCAGTTCTTC,CASSLGVGEYNEQFF
TRBV7-2,NA,NA,TRBJ1-5,TGTGCCAGCAGCCCTCCCGGCAGGGGACCTAATCAGCCCCAGCATTTT,CASSPPGRGPNQPQHF
TRBV7-9,TRBD1,NA,TRBJ1-4,TGTGCCAGCAGCCCCAGACAGGGGGCCGCAACTAATGAAAAACTGTTTTTT,CASSPRQGAATNEKLFF
TRBV6-5,TRBD2,few,TRBJ2-1,TGTGCCAGCAGTTACACGGGACTAGCGGGGGGTAATGAGCAGTTCTTC,CASSYTGLAGGNEQFF
TRBV5-4,TRBD2,NA,TRBJ2-1,TGTGCCAGCAGCTTGGACCCTAGCGGGAGTATGTATGAGCAGTTCTTC,CASSLDPSGSMYEQFF
TRBV7-2,NA,NA,TRBJ2-7,TGTGCCAGCAGCCCAGGGCCCGCCTACGAGCAGTACTTC,CASSPGPAYEQYF
TRBV6-5,NA,NA,TRBJ2-3,TGTGCCAGCAGTTTGACCAGGGGGGCCACAGATACGCAGTATTTT,CASSLTRGATDTQYF
TRBV21-1,NA,NA,TRBJ2-7,TGTGCCAGCAGCAATCGGGGGCAAAGGACAGGGCTAGAGCAGTACTTC,CASSNRGQRTGLEQYF
TRBV18,NA,NA,TRBJ1-1,TGTGCCAGCTCACCGGCAGGGGTCGGTGACACTGAAGCTTTCTTT,CASSPAGVGDTEAFF
TRBV27,NA,NA,TRBJ1-6,TGTGCCAGCAGTTGGAGCTCCTATAATTCACCCCTCCACTTT,CASSWSSYNSPLHF
TRBV11-2,NA,NA,TRBJ2-3,TGTGCCAGCAGTTCCTTGGGCGGGGTAACTAGCACAGATACGCAGTATTTT,CASSSLGGVTSTDTQYF
TRBV6-1,NA,NA,TRBJ1-2,TGTGCCAGCATGGGAGGGGTTGGCTACACCTTC,CASMGGVGYTF
TRBV7-2,NA,NA,TRBJ1-5,TGTGCCAGCAGCGGCGAAAATCAGCCCCAGCATTTT,CASSGENQPQHF
TRBV4-3,TRBD1,NA,TRBJ2-7,TGCGCCAGCAGCCAAGAGGGACAGACCCACTACGAGCAGTACTTC,CASSQEGQTHYEQYF
TRBV7-9,NA,once,TRBJ1-2,TGTGCCAGCAGCTTAGTAGGGACTATTCATGGCTACACCTTC,CASSLVGTIHGYTF
TRBV5-4,NA,NA,TRBJ1-2,TGTGCCAGCAGCTTGGAAGCCCATGGCTACACCTTC,CASSLEAHGYTF
TRBV5-4,NA,NA,TRBJ1-1,TGTGCCAGCAGCTCCCAGGGTAGAACTGAAGCTTTCTTT,CASSSQGRTEAFF
TRBV2,NA,NA,TRBJ1-4,TGTGCCAGCAGTCCCTACCGTGCAACTAATGAAAAACTGTTTTTT,CASSPYRATNEKLFF
TRBV10-3,TRBD2,NA,TRBJ2-7,TGTGCCACCAGCGGGGGGGGCTCCTACGAGCAGTACTTC,CATSGGGSYEQYF
TRBV5-1,TRBD2,NA,TRBJ2-1,TGCGCCAGCAGCCCTCTAGCGGGGGGACTTGGGGATGAGCAGTTCTTC,CASSPLAGGLGDEQFF
TRBV25-1,TRBD1,NA,TRBJ2-3,TGTGCCAGCAATCCGAGACAGGGTACCGATACGCAGTATTTT,CASNPRQGTDTQYF
TRBV5-1,TRBD2,NA,TRBJ2-3,TGCGCCAGCAGCCCCACAGCGGGAGGGTCCGCAGATACGCAGTATTTT,CASSPTAGGSADTQYF